A selection of T cell receptor beta chains follows, all from one sample in a study of T-cell reconstitution after alpha-beta-depleted transplantation in children. TCRdb passed the PCR reads through MiXCR, listing each CDR3 protein once. The data contain a few hundred thousand distinct CDR3 sequences, more than 20% of them singletons. Sequencing used PBMCs, obtained before TCRalphabeta/CD19-depleted stem cell transplant. These receptors originate from a boy in the first two years of life with Wiskott-Aldrich syndrome, due to receive a stem cell transplant. Each CDR3 is given with its conserved first and last residue. The order of the fields is V gene, CDR3 protein.

V: TRBV7-6
CDR3: CASSLAQLVGGSSGRRSYEQYF

V: TRBV3-1
CDR3: CASSRGYTYEQYF

V: TRBV6-1
CDR3: CASSRKPGQGGEQYF

V: TRBV6-4
CDR3: CASSRDRGAEAFF

V: TRBV25-1
CDR3: CASNPGQKAQETQYF

V: TRBV7-2
CDR3: CASSLTGRVYEQYF

V: TRBV6-1
CDR3: CASSEMAEVKTYGYTF

V: TRBV7-9
CDR3: CASSSGQGPRSPLHF

V: TRBV20-1
CDR3: CSARVLQGLGYGYTF

V: TRBV4-1
CDR3: CASSQALAPEQFF

V: TRBV5-5
CDR3: CASSLELGPSLNEKLFF

V: TRBV7-3
CDR3: CASSLWTGGTEAFF

V: TRBV20-1
CDR3: CSAPQGAREKLFF

V: TRBV12-5
CDR3: CASGLPSSYNEQFF

V: TRBV12-3/TRBV12-4
CDR3: CASSSRYRYNEQFF

V: TRBV5-1
CDR3: CASSPSGFLSGANVLTF

V: TRBV6-1
CDR3: CATTDHFSGDREQYF

V: TRBV28
CDR3: CASGPPGQYHEQYF

V: TRBV5-1
CDR3: CASMTGATNQETQYF

V: TRBV6-2/TRBV6-3
CDR3: CASSPWGQGQETQYF

V: TRBV4-2
CDR3: CASSQLTGATNEKLFF

V: TRBV9
CDR3: CASSVVGVTDTQYF

V: TRBV5-1
CDR3: CASSLGTTSGGETQYF

V: TRBV5-1
CDR3: CASSLMGQGYEQYF

V: TRBV28
CDR3: CASSLGIGYGYEQYF

V: TRBV4-1
CDR3: CASSPTQGKYEQYF

V: TRBV5-1
CDR3: CASSLLAGTPNEQFF

V: TRBV5-5
CDR3: CASSQPQRDSHTEAFF

V: TRBV2
CDR3: CASSDRGLAAKWEQFF

V: TRBV20-1
CDR3: CSAWDRAETYEQYF

V: TRBV29-1
CDR3: CSVGVGAGVNEQYF

V: TRBV4-1
CDR3: CASSQDLGIANSPLHF

V: TRBV29-1
CDR3: CSVAKEPIPNTGELFF

V: TRBV21-1
CDR3: CASTLICSGANVLTF

V: TRBV6-5
CDR3: CASSYSQGNEQYF

V: TRBV28
CDR3: CASSLARSGLIQETQYF

V: TRBV20-1
CDR3: CSARVRIQDTGELFF

V: TRBV7-2
CDR3: CASSLVGGEAFF

V: TRBV18
CDR3: CASSLDISYNEQFF

V: TRBV10-1
CDR3: CASSEGSFSYEQYF

V: TRBV29-1
CDR3: CSEPDRFTDTQYF

V: TRBV20-1
CDR3: CSARNRGSGANVLTF

V: TRBV18
CDR3: CASSPVAIAGYEQYF

V: TRBV5-1
CDR3: CASSPGTGRRETQYF

V: TRBV7-9
CDR3: CASSPWGTGDTEAFF

V: TRBV5-1
CDR3: CASSQGQSYEQYF

V: TRBV5-8
CDR3: CASSLGLAGGLETQYF

V: TRBV3-1
CDR3: CASSSSPGQIPEQYF

V: TRBV5-1
CDR3: CASSLLGRGDYEQYF

V: TRBV4-2
CDR3: CASSRGPPGQGAGNTIYF

V: TRBV7-2
CDR3: CASSLRANEKLFF

V: TRBV5-1
CDR3: CASSPTSTNAYEQYF

V: TRBV20-1
CDR3: CSVTRPQGAGELFF

V: TRBV20-1
CDR3: CSADILAGRTDTQYF